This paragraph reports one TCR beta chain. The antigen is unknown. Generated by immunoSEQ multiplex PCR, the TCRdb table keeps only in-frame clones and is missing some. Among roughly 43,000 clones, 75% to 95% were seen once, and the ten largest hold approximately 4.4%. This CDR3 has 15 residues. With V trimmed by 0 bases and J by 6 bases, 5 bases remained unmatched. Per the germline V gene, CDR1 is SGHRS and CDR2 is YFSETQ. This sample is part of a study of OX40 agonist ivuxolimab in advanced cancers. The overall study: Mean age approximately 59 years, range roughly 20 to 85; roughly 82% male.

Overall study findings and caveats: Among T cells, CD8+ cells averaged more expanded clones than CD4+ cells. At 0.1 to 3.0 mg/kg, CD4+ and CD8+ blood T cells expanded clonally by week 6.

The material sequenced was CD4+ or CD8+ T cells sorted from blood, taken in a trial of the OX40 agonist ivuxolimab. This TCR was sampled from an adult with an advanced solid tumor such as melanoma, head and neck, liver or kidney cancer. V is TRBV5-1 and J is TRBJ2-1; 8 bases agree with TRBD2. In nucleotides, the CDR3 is TGCGCCAGCAGCTTGGGAGAACTAGCGGTCAATGAGCAGTTCTTC. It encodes CASSLGELAVNEQFF. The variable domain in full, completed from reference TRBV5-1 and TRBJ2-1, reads KAGVTQTPRYLIKTRGQQVTLSCSPISGHRSVSWYQQTPGQGLQFLFEYFSETQRNKGNFPGRFSGRQFSNSRSEMNVSTLELGDSALYLCASSLGELAVNEQFFGPGTRLTVL.